This is a list of T cell receptor beta chains from one sample in a study of regulatory T cells in long-lasting Graves disease. One entry per CDR3 protein, called by TCRdb with MiXCR from the multiplex PCR reads. The sample yields fewer than 550,000 distinct CDR3 sequences, roughly 21% seen once. The starting material was peripheral blood mononuclear cells (PBMCs), obtained when the disease was refractory, from a patient treated with antithyroid drugs. The receptor source for this set is a female donor with Graves disease. Each CDR3 is given with its conserved first and last residue. The D gene is left open where the match is weak. Part of the rows lack a size; the others show once, few, many or a class for expanded clones.

J,V,D,size,CDR3,DNA
TRBJ2-5,TRBV7-9,NA,many,CASSLNIQGETQYF,TGTGCCAGCAGCTTAAATATACAGGGAGAGACCCAGTACTTC
TRBJ1-6,TRBV3-1,NA,many,CASSLPGTSLALHF,TGTGCCAGCAGTCTCCCGGGGACCTCCCTCGCCCTCCACTTT
TRBJ1-1,TRBV11-3,NA,many,CASSLGVQEGLEAFF,TGTGCCAGCAGCTTAGGCGTACAGGAGGGCCTGGAAGCTTTCTTT
TRBJ2-6,TRBV28,TRBD2,many,CASSLGEGSGANVLTF,TGTGCCAGCAGTTTGGGGGAGGGTTCTGGGGCCAACGTCCTGACTTTC
TRBJ1-2,TRBV10-1,NA,many,CASSDGRSDGYTF,TGCGCCAGCAGTGATGGTCGATCGGATGGCTACACCTTC
TRBJ1-5,TRBV4-1,TRBD1,few,CASSHPGGSGSNQPQHF,TGCGCCAGCAGCCACCCAGGGGGATCGGGAAGCAATCAGCCCCAGCATTTT
TRBJ2-7,TRBV7-9,NA,many,CASSWSGSYEQYF,TGTGCCAGCAGCTGGAGTGGATCCTACGAGCAGTACTTC
TRBJ1-2,TRBV28,NA,many,CASSLQGLLADGYTF,TGTGCCAGCAGCCTACAGGGACTTCTAGCGGATGGCTACACCTTC
TRBJ1-3,TRBV27,TRBD1,few,CASSLSRTGTGNTIYF,TGTGCCAGCAGTTTATCGCGGACAGGGACTGGAAACACCATATATTTT
TRBJ2-6,TRBV5-1,NA,few,CASSPDPSSGANVLTF,TGCGCCAGCAGCCCCGACCCCAGCTCTGGGGCCAACGTCCTGACTTTC
TRBJ2-5,TRBV29-1,TRBD2,many,CSVVPTSGGKETQYF,TGCAGCGTCGTACCGACTAGCGGGGGGAAAGAGACCCAGTACTTC
TRBJ2-5,TRBV3-1,TRBD1,many,CASSQGTGRQETQYF,TGTGCCAGCAGCCAGGGGACAGGGAGACAAGAGACCCAGTACTTC
TRBJ1-5,TRBV5-1,NA,NA,CASSWGHGDGNQPQHF,TGCGCCAGCAGCTGGGGACACGGAGACGGCAATCAGCCCCAGCATTTT
TRBJ1-1,TRBV29-1,NA,NA,CSVESLTNTEAFF,TGCAGCGTTGAAAGTCTGACGAACACTGAAGCTTTCTTT
TRBJ1-5,TRBV20-1,TRBD1,NA,CSARDREVQPQHF,TGCAGTGCTAGGGACAGGGAGGTGCAGCCCCAGCATTTT
TRBJ1-4,TRBV27,NA,NA,CASSPLRIYATNEKLFF,TGTGCCAGCAGTCCCCTCCGGATATATGCAACTAATGAAAAACTGTTTTTT
TRBJ1-1,TRBV5-1,NA,NA,CASSLSVNWGEREAFF,TGCGCCAGCAGCTTGTCGGTCAATTGGGGCGAAAGGGAAGCTTTCTTT
TRBJ2-7,TRBV20-1,TRBD2,NA,CSARNIAGGGYEQYF,TGCAGTGCTAGAAATATAGCGGGAGGTGGCTACGAGCAGTACTTC
TRBJ1-1,TRBV2,NA,few,CASSDPGVGNTEAFF,TGTGCCAGCAGTGACCCGGGGGTCGGGAACACTGAAGCTTTCTTT
TRBJ2-7,TRBV27,NA,NA,CASSLTRDPYEQYF,TGTGCCAGCAGTTTAACCCGGGACCCCTACGAGCAGTACTTC
TRBJ1-1,TRBV5-1,TRBD1,NA,CASSFSGTGGFVTEAFF,TGCGCCAGCAGCTTTTCAGGGACAGGGGGGTTTGTCACTGAAGCTTTCTTT
TRBJ2-5,TRBV30,TRBD1,few,CAWNPGRDSSQETQYF,TGTGCCTGGAACCCCGGTAGGGACAGTTCACAAGAGACCCAGTACTTC
TRBJ2-2,TRBV20-1,NA,NA,CSARHGRGPNTGELFF,TGCAGTGCTAGACATGGAAGGGGACCGAACACCGGGGAGCTGTTTTTT
TRBJ1-2,TRBV28,TRBD1,many,CASTPPGTGYGYTF,TGTGCCAGCACCCCGCCCGGGACAGGGTATGGCTACACCTTC
TRBJ2-1,TRBV27,NA,few,CAVRNSGTSRNEQFF,TGTGCCGTTAGAAATTCCGGGACCTCTCGGAATGAGCAGTTCTTC
TRBJ2-2,TRBV12-3/TRBV12-4,NA,many,CASSRQEGTSATGGLFF,TGTGCCAGCAGTCGACAGGAGGGGACTAGCGCGACAGGGGGGCTGTTTTTT
TRBJ2-1,TRBV6-2/TRBV6-3,NA,few,CASTAWGFNEQFF,TGTGCCAGCACCGCCTGGGGGTTCAATGAGCAGTTCTTC
TRBJ2-7,TRBV5-6,TRBD1,NA,CASSPWTGGYEQYF,TGTGCCAGCAGCCCCTGGACAGGGGGATACGAGCAGTACTTC
TRBJ1-3,TRBV9,TRBD1,few,CASGTGELEAGNTIYF,TGTGCCAGCGGGACAGGGGAGTTAGAGGCTGGAAACACCATATATTTT
TRBJ2-7,TRBV20-1,NA,few,CSGQRGVYEQYF,TGCAGCGGCCAGAGGGGGGTGTACGAGCAGTACTTC
TRBJ1-1,TRBV29-1,NA,few,CSVVGRETEAFF,TGCAGCGTGGTCGGCAGGGAAACTGAAGCTTTCTTT
TRBJ2-5,TRBV3-1,NA,NA,CASSQRGGTPQETQYF,TGTGCCAGCAGCCAAAGAGGTGGGACACCTCAAGAGACCCAGTACTTC
TRBJ1-2,TRBV7-9,NA,NA,CASSLGGAVYGYTF,TGTGCCAGCAGCTTAGGGGGAGCTGTGTATGGCTACACCTTC
TRBJ1-5,TRBV7-8,NA,few,CASSPRRFSNQPQHF,TGTGCCAGCAGCCCGAGGAGATTTAGCAATCAGCCCCAGCATTTT
TRBJ2-5,TRBV20-1,TRBD2,few,CSAIRTSGTETQYF,TGCAGTGCTATAAGGACTAGCGGGACCGAGACCCAGTACTTC
TRBJ2-7,TRBV12-3/TRBV12-4,NA,once,CASSLTPPRKSKTYEQYF,TGTGCCAGCAGTTTAACCCCCCCCCGTAAGAGTAAAACCTACGAGCAGTACTTC
TRBJ2-5,TRBV28,TRBD2,many,CASSSPLAGDRETQYF,TGTGCCAGCAGTTCCCCCCTAGCGGGGGACCGGGAGACCCAGTACTTC
TRBJ1-2,TRBV29-1,NA,NA,CSVDGELDFYGYTF,TGCAGCGTTGATGGGGAATTAGATTTCTATGGCTACACCTTC
TRBJ2-5,TRBV6-2/TRBV6-3,NA,many,CASSYSYEVGPGETQYF,TGTGCCAGCAGTTACTCGTATGAGGTCGGGCCGGGGGAGACCCAGTACTTC
TRBJ2-5,TRBV20-1,NA,many,CSAGGGVETQYF,TGCAGTGCCGGAGGGGGGGTAGAGACCCAGTACTTC
TRBJ1-2,TRBV20-1,NA,many,CSARVAGANYGYTF,TGCAGTGCTAGAGTAGCGGGAGCTAACTATGGCTACACCTTC
TRBJ2-1,TRBV28,TRBD1,few,CASSYPGTGGFLDNEQFF,TGTGCCAGCAGTTACCCCGGGACAGGGGGCTTTCTGGACAATGAGCAGTTCTTC
TRBJ2-2,TRBV28,TRBD1,few,CASSSGQSYTGELFF,TGTGCCAGCAGTTCGGGACAGTCCTACACCGGGGAGCTGTTTTTT
TRBJ2-1,TRBV5-5,NA,NA,CASRLEGAGDSSYNEQFF,TGTGCCAGCAGGCTGGAGGGGGCAGGGGACAGCTCCTACAATGAGCAGTTCTTC
TRBJ2-7,TRBV28,NA,many,CASSPPVMRWPKKLYEQYF,TGTGCCAGCAGCCCCCCCGTAATGCGATGGCCGAAAAAGCTCTACGAGCAGTACTTC
TRBJ2-7,TRBV28,TRBD2,few,CASSPHSGSGYEQYF,TGTGCCAGCAGTCCCCACAGCGGGAGTGGGTACGAGCAGTACTTC
TRBJ1-2,TRBV3-1,NA,many,CASRPDMNYGYTF,TGTGCCAGCAGGCCCGATATGAACTATGGCTACACCTTC
TRBJ1-2,TRBV19,NA,NA,CASSMTSANYGYTF,TGTGCCAGTAGTATGACATCCGCTAACTATGGCTACACCTTC